The sequence of this T cell receptor beta chain was determined in a study of blood T cell repertoires in COVID-19. Study at large: There were acute and convalescent COVID-19 samples, and they came from the United States, Italy and Spain.

Participant ages covered about 18 to 89 years across 24 US areas. Exposed enrollees encountered a COVID-19 case at some point within 2 weeks before study entry. How the authors handled the data: Estimation of nucleated cell counts was performed using reference gene primer amplification. Clones were read by immunoSEQ multiplex PCR, and TCRdb kept only the in-frame ones, dropping some. V and J calls and clone size follow that table, whereas D and trimming were derived from the DNA. Of around 250,000 clones listed, approximately 90% are singletons. Looked up from germline, CDR1 is MNHEY and CDR2 is SMNVEV (reference sequence). CDR3 length: 22 amino acids. Trimming removed 5 bases from V and 3 bases from J; junction bases left unmatched: 27.

The rearrangement joins TRBV27 to TRBJ2-7; 11 bases align to TRBD2. This clonotype was sampled from a man in his forties who had been exposed to COVID-19. Material: PBMCs or T cells enriched from blood (not recorded which). CDR3 sequence reads: CASSPILFSTSGTPRELYEQYF. As DNA, the CDR3 is TGTGCCAGCAGTCCCATCCTTTTTTCGACTAGCGGGACCCCCCGAGAGCTCTACGAGCAGTACTTC.